The sequence of this T cell receptor (beta chain) was determined in a study of blood T cells in healthy people across ages. Broader study findings: A conclusive naive versus antigen-experienced comparison was prevented by the unsorted PBMCs. One million T cells yielded diversity estimates that were considered underestimates. There were more naive CD4+ cells and higher diversity in long-lived donors than in aged donors.

The CDR3 length is 13 residues. Germline trimming cut 5 bases from V and 2 bases from J; bases unmatched to any gene: 4. Germline-derived CDR1 and CDR2 are DFQATT and SNEGSKA (reference sequence). Alongside a J-beta primer mix, a sample-barcoded 5' primer served in a second PCR lasting about 7 to 11 cycles. Every cDNA was tagged by a template-switch adaptor with 12 random nucleotides. One entry per CDR3 protein, called by TCRdb with MiXCR from the 5' RACE reads. The table records roughly 1,800,000 distinct CDR3 sequences, about 50% of them present only once. Comment on this clonotype: No antigen is known for it.

The sequence came from a woman in her 40s in good health. The chain carries TRBV20-1 and TRBJ2-7; 9 positions agree with TRBD1. Material: blood. The CDR3 coding sequence is TGCAGTGCTTTAAGGACAGGGGCCTACGAGCAGTACTTC. This gives the protein CSALRTGAYEQYF.